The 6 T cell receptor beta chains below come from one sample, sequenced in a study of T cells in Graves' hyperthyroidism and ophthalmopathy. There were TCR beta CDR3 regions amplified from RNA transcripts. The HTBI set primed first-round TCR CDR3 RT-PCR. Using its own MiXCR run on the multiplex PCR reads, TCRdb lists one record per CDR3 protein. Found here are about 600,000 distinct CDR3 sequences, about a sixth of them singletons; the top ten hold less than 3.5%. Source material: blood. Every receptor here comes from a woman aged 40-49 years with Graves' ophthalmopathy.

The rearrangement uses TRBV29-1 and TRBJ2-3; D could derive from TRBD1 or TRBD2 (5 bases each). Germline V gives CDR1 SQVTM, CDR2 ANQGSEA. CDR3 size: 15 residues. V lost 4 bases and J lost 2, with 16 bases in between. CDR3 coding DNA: TGCAGCGTTGGAGCCGTCCAGGGACCCACAGATACGCAGTATTTT. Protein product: CSVGAVQGPTDTQYF.

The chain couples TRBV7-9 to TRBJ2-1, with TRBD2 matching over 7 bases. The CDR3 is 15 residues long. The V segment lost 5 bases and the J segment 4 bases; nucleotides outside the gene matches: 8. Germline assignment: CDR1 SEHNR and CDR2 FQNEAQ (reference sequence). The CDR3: CASSTLLGGYNEQFF. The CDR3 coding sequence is TGTGCCAGCAGCACCCTCCTGGGGGGGTACAATGAGCAGTTCTTC. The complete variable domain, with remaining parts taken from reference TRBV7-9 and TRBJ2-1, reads DTGVSQNPRHKITKRGQNVTFRCDPISEHNRLYWYRQTLGQGPEFLTYFQNEAQLEKSRLLSDRFSAERPKGSFSTLEIQRTEQGDSAMYLCASSTLLGGYNEQFFGPGTRLTVL.

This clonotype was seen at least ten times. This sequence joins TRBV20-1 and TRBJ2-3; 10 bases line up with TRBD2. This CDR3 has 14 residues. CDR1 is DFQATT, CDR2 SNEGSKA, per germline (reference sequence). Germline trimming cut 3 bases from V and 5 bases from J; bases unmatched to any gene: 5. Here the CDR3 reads CSARSGGAGDTQYF. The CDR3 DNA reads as TGCAGTGCTAGGAGCGGGGGGGCCGGAGATACGCAGTATTTT.

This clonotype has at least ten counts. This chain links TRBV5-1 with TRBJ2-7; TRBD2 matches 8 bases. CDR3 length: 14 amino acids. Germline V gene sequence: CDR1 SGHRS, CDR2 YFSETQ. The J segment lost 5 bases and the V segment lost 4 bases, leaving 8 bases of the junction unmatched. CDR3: CASSPIAGSNEQYF. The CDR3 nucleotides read TGCGCCAGCAGCCCTATAGCGGGATCCAACGAGCAGTACTTC.

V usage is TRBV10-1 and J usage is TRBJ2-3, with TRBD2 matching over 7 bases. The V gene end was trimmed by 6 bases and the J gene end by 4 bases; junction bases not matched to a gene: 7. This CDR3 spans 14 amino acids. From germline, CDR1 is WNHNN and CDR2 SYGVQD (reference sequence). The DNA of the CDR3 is TGCGCCAGCAGCCCGGGGAGGGATGCAGATACGCAGTATTTT. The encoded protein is CASSPGRDADTQYF.

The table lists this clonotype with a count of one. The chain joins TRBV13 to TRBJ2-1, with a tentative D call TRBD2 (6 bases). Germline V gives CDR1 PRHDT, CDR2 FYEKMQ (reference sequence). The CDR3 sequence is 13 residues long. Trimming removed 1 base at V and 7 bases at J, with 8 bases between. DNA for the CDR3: TGTGCCAGCAGCTTAGCGGGAGAAAATGAGCAGTTCTTC. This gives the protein CASSLAGENEQFF.